This entry concerns a single TCR beta chain. This receptor's antigen is unknown. Per-base quality was not reported, and no clone a single base away is much larger than it. RNA was extracted using the RNeasy kit, and 0.5 to 1 microgram was reverse transcribed with random hexamers. TCR beta CDR3 regions were amplified with the immunoSEQ multiplex PCR assay covering 54 Vbeta and 13 Jbeta segments. Bias from PCR amplification was corrected by using a synthetic template baseline for primer optimization and for computational correction. From the authors' description of their analysis: Only productive sequences were kept, with reads annotated to V, D and J genes according to IMGT and analyzed in immunoSEQ Analyzer. Clonality was computed as one minus Shannon entropy normalized by log2 of the number of productive unique sequences. Public and private clones were assessed among the 100 most prevalent clones of each patient and control. Clones were defined as Susac-specific when absent from the healthy and MS cohorts, from 1052 published viral clones and from other ImmuneACCESS disease sequences. TCRdb reworked the public reads: Q25 trimming with fastp, MiXCR clone assembly, productive beta chains retained. Each entry is one CDR3 protein sequence, shown with its most common DNA and genes. These V and J calls derive from TCRdb rather than the authors' analysis. This sample has more than 200,000 distinct CDR3 sequences in its table, and about 94% of those were observed once. The top ten clonotypes cover approximately 0.15% of the sample.

The data stem from a study of CD8 T cells in Susac syndrome (dated by TCRdb to about 2019). Context from the whole study: Among the Susac syndrome patients who were sequenced, clinically active disease was present in about 6 and clinical remission was observed in fewer than 10. At blood withdrawal, Susac syndrome patients were therapy-naive, treated with corticosteroids (with IVIg additionally given to some), or treated with IVIg alone. Repertoire sequencing was used to test whether CD8+ T cell activation and differentiation in Susac syndrome was antigen driven.

Overall results and qualifications from the work: The study acknowledged that relatively few individuals were included in the TCR sequencing and HLA analysis. In patients with Susac syndrome, the CD4+ T cell repertoire showed no detectable clonal expansion.

High-throughput TCR beta sequencing profiled peripheral blood CD8+ and CD4+ T cells from healthy donors, Susac syndrome patients and multiple sclerosis patients. The Susac syndrome patients fulfilled recently defined diagnostic criteria for definite or probable disease. Bulk CD8+ and CD4+ T cells were purified magnetically by negative isolation, whereas CD8+ TEMRA cells were enriched by FACS. Blood was collected in EDTA tubes and processed within 24 hours, with PBMCs isolated through density gradient centrifugation. PBMCs intended for TCR sequencing were frozen in liquid nitrogen and were later thawed in a 37 degrees C water bath. The sorted or isolated CD4+, CD8+ and CD8+ TEMRA cells reached a purity of at least 90%. This TCR came from a human donor with Susac syndrome. The specimen sequenced was CD4+ T cells from PBMCs.

The DNA reads as follows: TGTGCCAGCAGCTTAACAGGGGCTCAAGGAAAACTGTTTTTT. Translated, it gives CASSLTGAQGKLFF. The V gene is TRBV7-9 and the J gene is TRBJ1-4, with 7 bases matching TRBD1. The germline V gene (reference sequence) specifies SEHNR as CDR1 and FQNEAQ as CDR2. The CDR3 goes from the cysteine to the phenylalanine over 14 residues. The only DNA kept is the CDR3, 42 bases in frame from the first base. Trimming accounts for 2 bases at V and 10 bases at J, while the number of junction bases matched to no gene is 7.